This paragraph covers one TCR beta chain sequence. The antigen is unknown. The data were taken from a study of OX40 agonist ivuxolimab in advanced cancers. Study as a whole: Cancers in dose escalation were hepatocellular, melanoma, renal cell and head and neck. Prior anti-PD-1, anti-PD-L1 or anti-CTLA-4 therapy was allowed; more than 30% had some. General study points: Antigen specificity was not determined for the expanded peripheral T cells.

Patients with autoimmune history or systemic immunosuppression were excluded. Sequencing used immunoSEQ multiplex PCR; TCRdb keeps in-frame clones, though not all of them. The table shows about 82,000 clones, with 91% occurring only once. This receptor was taken from an adult with an advanced solid tumor such as melanoma, head and neck, liver or kidney cancer. The material was CD4+ or CD8+ T cells sorted from blood, obtained in a trial of the OX40 agonist ivuxolimab.

The CDR3 loop is CASSPQGNQPQHF. The CDR3, as DNA: TGTGCCAGCAGTCCACAGGGGAATCAGCCCCAGCATTTT. This chain links TRBV6-4 with TRBJ1-5; 7 bases fit TRBD1. Germline CDR1 is MRHNA and CDR2 is SNTAGT. With 5 bases clipped from V and 4 bases from J, the junction kept 2 bases outside the gene matches. The CDR3 has 13 amino acids.